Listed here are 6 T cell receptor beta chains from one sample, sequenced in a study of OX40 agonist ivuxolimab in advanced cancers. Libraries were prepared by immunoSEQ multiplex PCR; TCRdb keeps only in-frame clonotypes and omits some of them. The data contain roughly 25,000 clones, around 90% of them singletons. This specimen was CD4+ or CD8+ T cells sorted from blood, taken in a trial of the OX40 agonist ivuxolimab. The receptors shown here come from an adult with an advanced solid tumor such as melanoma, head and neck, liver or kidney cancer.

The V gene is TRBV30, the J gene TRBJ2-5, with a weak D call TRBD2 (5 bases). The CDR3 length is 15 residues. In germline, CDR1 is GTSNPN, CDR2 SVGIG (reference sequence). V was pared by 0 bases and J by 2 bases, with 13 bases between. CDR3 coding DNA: TGTGCCTGGAGTGTACAAGGACTGGTACAAGAGACCCAGTACTTC. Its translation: CAWSVQGLVQETQYF. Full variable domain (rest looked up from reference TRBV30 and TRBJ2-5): SQTIHQWPATLVQPVGSPLSLECTVEGTSNPNLYWYRQAAGRGLQLLFYSVGIGQISSEVPQNLSASRPQDRQFILSSKKLLLSDSGFYLCAWSVQGLVQETQYFGPGTRLLVL.

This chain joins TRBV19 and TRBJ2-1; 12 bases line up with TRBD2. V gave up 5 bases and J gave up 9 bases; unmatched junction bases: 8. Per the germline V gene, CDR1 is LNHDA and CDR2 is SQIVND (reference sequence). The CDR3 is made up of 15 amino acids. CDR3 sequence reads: CASSLLAGGKGEQFF. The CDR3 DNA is TGTGCCAGTAGTCTTCTAGCGGGAGGGAAGGGTGAGCAGTTCTTC.

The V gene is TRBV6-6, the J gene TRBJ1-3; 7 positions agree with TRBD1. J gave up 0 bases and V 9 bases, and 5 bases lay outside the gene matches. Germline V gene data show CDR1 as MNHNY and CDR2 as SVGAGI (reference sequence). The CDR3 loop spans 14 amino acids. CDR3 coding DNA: TGTGCCAGTCGACAGGGCGGCTCTGGAAACACCATATATTTT. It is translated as CASRQGGSGNTIYF.

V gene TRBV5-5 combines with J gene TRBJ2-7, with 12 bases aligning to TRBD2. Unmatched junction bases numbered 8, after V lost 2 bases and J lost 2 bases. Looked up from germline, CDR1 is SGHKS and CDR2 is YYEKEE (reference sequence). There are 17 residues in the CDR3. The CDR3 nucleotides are TGTGCCAGCAGCTTCTGGACTAGCGGGGTGGTAGCCTACGAGCAGTACTTC. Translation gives CASSFWTSGVVAYEQYF.

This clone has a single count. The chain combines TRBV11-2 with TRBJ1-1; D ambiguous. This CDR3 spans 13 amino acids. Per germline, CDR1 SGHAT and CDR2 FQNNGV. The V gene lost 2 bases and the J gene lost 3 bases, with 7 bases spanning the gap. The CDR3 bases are TGTGCCAGCAGCTTAATTGTTGACACTGAAGCTTTCTTT. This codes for CASSLIVDTEAFF. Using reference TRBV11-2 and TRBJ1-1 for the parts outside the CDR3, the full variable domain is EAGVAQSPRYKIIEKRQSVAFWCNPISGHATLYWYQQILGQGPKLLIQFQNNGVVDDSQLPKDRFSAERLKGVDSTLKIQPAKLEDSAVYLCASSLIVDTEAFFGQGTRLTVV.

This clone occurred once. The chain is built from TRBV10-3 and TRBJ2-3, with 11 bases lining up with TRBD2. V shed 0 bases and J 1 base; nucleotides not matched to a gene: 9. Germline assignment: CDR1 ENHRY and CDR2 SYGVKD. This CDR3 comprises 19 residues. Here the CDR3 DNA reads TGTGCCATCAGTGAGTCGCATAGCGGGAGGGCAATTGGCACAGATACGCAGTATTTT. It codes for CAISESHSGRAIGTDTQYF.